The next 18 T cell receptor beta chains were all read from a single sample in a study of glioma-infiltrating T cells (dated by TCRdb to about 2016). TCRdb names Illumina MiSeq as the instrument used. TCR alpha and beta CDR3 regions were amplified with the iRepertoire nested amplicon-rescue multiplex PCR (arm-PCR) platform from RNA. TCRdb passed the public sequencing reads through fastp at Q25 and MiXCR, retaining productive beta sequences. One record per CDR3 amino acid sequence lists the most common genes and DNA. This sample gives 3,000 to 3,500 distinct CDR3 sequences in total; 44% of them show up just once. Jointly, the top ten make up approximately 48% of the sample. Sequencing was carried out using glioma tissue, nonneoplastic brain tissue, or PBMCs (not recorded which). These receptors were collected from a human donor with low-grade glioma or glioblastoma, undergoing nonglioma brain surgery, or in good health (not recorded which).

By its share, this clonotype is medium-sized. The chain joins TRBV6-2 or TRBV6-3 to TRBJ2-7; D is perhaps TRBD1 (5 bases). Deletions cut 0 bases from V and 4 bases from J, with 10 bases between. The CDR3 sequence is 14 residues long. CDR1 MNHEY and CDR2 SVGEGT come from the germline V gene. The CDR3 DNA reads as TGTGCCAGCAGTTACTCAAGGGGCAGGTACGAGCAGTACTTC. Its protein product is CASSYSRGRYEQYF.

This clonotype qualifies as medium-sized. The rearrangement joins TRBV6-1 to TRBJ2-1; 14 bases align to TRBD2. CDR1 MNHNS and CDR2 SASEGT come from the germline V gene. This CDR3 contains 15 residues. The junction had 6 bases not matched to a gene; V was cut back by 6 bases and J by 8 bases. CDR3 bases: TGTGCCAGCAGGACCGGGACTAGCGGGAGAGATGAGCAGTTCTTC. It encodes CASRTGTSGRDEQFF.

This clonotype is deemed large. This rearrangement joins TRBV6-2 or TRBV6-3 to TRBJ2-7; D is possibly TRBD2 (6 bases). Germline V gene lookup returns CDR1 MNHEY and CDR2 SVGEGT. V gave up 2 bases and J gave up 6 bases, with 14 bases separating them. The CDR3 is 14 amino acids. CDR3 sequence: CASSYGTSWGEQYF. Written as DNA, the CDR3 is TGTGCCAGCAGTTACGGGACTTCTTGGGGCGAGCAGTACTTC.

This clonotype was seen repeatedly, ten times or more. The chain uses TRBV24-1 and TRBJ2-1; D gene unclear. The V end was cut by 9 bases, the J end by 5 bases, with 7 bases between. CDR1 and CDR2 from the germline V gene are KGHDR and SFDVKD. The CDR3 extends over 11 amino acids. The DNA of the CDR3 is TGTGCCACCGGGGTACACAATGAGCAGTTCTTC. Protein product: CATGVHNEQFF.

Concerning this clonotype itself: Relative to the germline gene, one junction end is altered; a read error may explain this. This chain connects TRBV27 to TRBJ1-4; D is ambiguous. The CDR3 is 15 amino acids. From germline, CDR1 is MNHEY and CDR2 SMNVEV (reference sequence). The CDR3 region is CASSLQARTIEKLFF. The CDR3 nucleotides read TGTGCCAGCAGTTTACAAGCGCGGACTATTGAAAAACTGTTTTTT.

The chain combines TRBV5-5 with TRBJ2-1, with TRBD2 matching over 8 bases. Trimming at V came to 2 bases and at J to 1 base, leaving 8 bases not matched to a gene. This CDR3 spans 17 amino acids. CDR1 is SGHKS, CDR2 YYEKEE, per germline (reference sequence). In DNA form, the CDR3 reads TGTGCCAGCAGCTTACTTAGCGGGACTCAGTCCTACAATGAGCAGTTCTTC. This translates into CASSLLSGTQSYNEQFF.

This clonotype was detected ten times or more. The V and J genes are TRBV18 and TRBJ2-7, with D maybe TRBD1 (5 bases). CDR3 length: 14 residues. Trimming stripped 2 bases from V and 2 bases from J, with 10 bases between. Germline V lookup: CDR1 KGHSH, CDR2 LQKENI. The CDR3 loop reads CASSPSRQTYEQYF. DNA of the CDR3: TGTGCCAGCTCACCAAGCCGACAGACCTACGAGCAGTACTTC.

The chain links TRBV6-1 to TRBJ2-7; TRBD2 matches 7 bases. The CDR3 loop spans 15 amino acids. The V and J ends lost 6 bases and 4 bases, in that order; junction bases with no gene match: 12. Germline values: CDR1 MNHNS, CDR2 SASEGT. DNA for the CDR3: TGTGCCAGCAGGACGGCTAGCGGAGAAACGTACGAGCAGTACTTC. Its protein product is CASRTASGETYEQYF.

By sample fraction, this clonotype is medium-sized. The chain carries TRBV20-1 and TRBJ1-1; possibly TRBD1 for D (5 bases). Germline assignment: CDR1 DFQATT and CDR2 SNEGSKA (reference sequence). The V gene lost 6 bases and the J gene lost 4 bases, with 21 bases spanning the gap. The CDR3 sequence is 15 residues long. CDR3 protein: CSARVSFRAGTEAFF. The CDR3 coding sequence is TGCAGTGCCCGGGTAAGCTTCAGGGCCGGCACTGAAGCTTTCTTT.

The chain combines TRBV6-5 with TRBJ2-7; 14 positions match TRBD2. Germline V gene lookup returns CDR1 MNHEY and CDR2 SVGAGI. V trimming: 6 bases; J trimming: 2 bases; junction bases outside the gene matches: 6. CDR3 size: 16 residues. DNA of the CDR3: TGTGCCAGCAGGCCCGGGACTAGCGGGAGCCCCTACGAGCAGTACTTC. Its translation: CASRPGTSGSPYEQYF.

Within the sample, this clonotype is medium-sized. V usage is TRBV20-1 and J usage is TRBJ2-3; TRBD2 agrees at 11 bases. This CDR3 comprises 13 residues. Germline-derived CDR1 and CDR2 are DFQATT and SNEGSKA (reference sequence). V lost 3 bases and J lost 12; bases outside the gene matches: 8. CDR3 residues: CSASSSSGRLQYF. The CDR3 bases are TGCAGTGCTAGCTCGTCTAGCGGGAGGCTTCAGTATTTT.

In this sample, this clonotype turned up once. V gene TRBV29-1 combines with J gene TRBJ2-3; D might be TRBD2 (5 bases). There are 13 residues in the CDR3. Germline V gives CDR1 SQVTM, CDR2 ANQGSEA. The CDR3 nucleotides read TGCAGAGTTTTCGGGGAGTGGTCGGATACGCAGTATTTT. Translation: CRVFGEWSDTQYF.

By share of the sample, this clonotype is large. The gene calls are TRBV20-1 and TRBJ1-1; D is unresolved. This CDR3 contains 11 residues. Germline V gene sequence: CDR1 DFQATT, CDR2 SNEGSKA (reference sequence). Trimming removed 6 bases at V and 1 base at J, with 6 bases between. The CDR3 region is CSATKNTEAFF. The CDR3 DNA is TGCAGTGCCACAAAGAACACTGAAGCTTTCTTT.

This clonotype came up many times. The gene calls are TRBV7-3 and TRBJ1-4; no clear D gene. Trimming took off 2 bases at V and 11 bases at J, with 12 bases between the two ends. The CDR3 runs 13 residues. Germline lookup yields CDR1 SGHTA and CDR2 FQGTGA. The CDR3 coding sequence is TGTGCCAGCAGCTTATCACCGGGAGATAAACTGTTTTTT. This gives the protein CASSLSPGDKLFF.

J is TRBJ2-5 and V is TRBV7-2; D remains unclear. This CDR3 region has 14 residues. V lost 0 bases and J 3 bases, leaving 8 bases between the germline ends. CDR1 is SGHTA and CDR2 is FQGNSA in the germline V gene. The chain's CDR3 is CASSLASLKETQYF. The CDR3 DNA follows: TGTGCCAGCAGCTTAGCGAGTTTAAAAGAGACCCAGTACTTC.

This clonotype counts as medium-sized. CDR3 bases: TGTGCCACCAGCAGGTATCGACAGGGCGATCAGCCCCAGCATTTT. Translation gives CATSRYRQGDQPQHF. This sequence joins TRBV6-1 and TRBJ1-5, with TRBD1 identical over 7 bases. V lost 10 bases to trimming and J lost 5 bases; unmatched junction nucleotides: 14. This CDR3 has 15 amino acids. Germline CDR1 is MNHNS and CDR2 is SASEGT.

The chain is built from TRBV7-9 and TRBJ2-3, with TRBD2 matching over 7 bases. Germline V gene sequence: CDR1 SEHNR, CDR2 FQNEAQ (reference sequence). The CDR3 runs 14 residues. The CDR3 region is CASGQGGHTDTQYF. CDR3 sequence (DNA): TGTGCAAGCGGGCAGGGAGGGCACACAGATACGCAGTATTTT.

This clonotype was detected once. Without the conserved terminal phenylalanine or tryptophan, this CDR3 likely stems from a read error. The DNA is omitted, as the CDR3 cannot be located on it reliably, and the CDR3 follows TCRdb's listing. The chain joins TRBV7-2 to TRBJ1-1; TRBD1 reflects the table's D call only, with no check against the DNA. The CDR3 sequence runs 17 residues, both termini included. Germline V lookup: CDR1 SGHTA, CDR2 FQGNSA. The CDR3 loop is CASSIYLCSVEPGKAFI.